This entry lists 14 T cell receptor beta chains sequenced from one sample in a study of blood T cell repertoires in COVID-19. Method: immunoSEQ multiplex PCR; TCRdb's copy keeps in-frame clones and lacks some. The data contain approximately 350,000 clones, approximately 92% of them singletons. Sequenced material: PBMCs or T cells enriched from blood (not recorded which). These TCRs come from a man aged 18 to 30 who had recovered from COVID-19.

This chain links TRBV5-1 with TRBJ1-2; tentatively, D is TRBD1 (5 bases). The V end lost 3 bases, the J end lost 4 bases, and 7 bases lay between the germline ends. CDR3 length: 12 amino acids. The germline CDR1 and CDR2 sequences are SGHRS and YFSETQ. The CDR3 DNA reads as TGCGCCAGCAGCTCGACAGTCTATGGCTACACCTTC. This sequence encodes CASSSTVYGYTF. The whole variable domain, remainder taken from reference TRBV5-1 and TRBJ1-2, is KAGVTQTPRYLIKTRGQQVTLSCSPISGHRSVSWYQQTPGQGLQFLFEYFSETQRNKGNFPGRFSGRQFSNSRSEMNVSTLELGDSALYLCASSSTVYGYTFGSGTRLTVV.

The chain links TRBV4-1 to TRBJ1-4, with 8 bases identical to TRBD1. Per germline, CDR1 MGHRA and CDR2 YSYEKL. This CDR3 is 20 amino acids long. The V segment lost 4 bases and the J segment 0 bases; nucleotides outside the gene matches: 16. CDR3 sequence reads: CASSRWTGNTPLTTNEKLFF. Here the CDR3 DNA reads TGCGCCAGCAGCCGCTGGACAGGGAACACCCCTTTAACAACTAATGAAAAACTGTTTTTT.

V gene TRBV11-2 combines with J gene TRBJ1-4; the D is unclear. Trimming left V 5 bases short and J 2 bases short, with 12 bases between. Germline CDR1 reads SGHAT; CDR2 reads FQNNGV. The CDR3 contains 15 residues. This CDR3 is CASSLRGRTNEKLFF. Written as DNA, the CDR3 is TGTGCCAGCAGCCTCCGGGGTCGGACTAATGAAAAACTGTTTTTT. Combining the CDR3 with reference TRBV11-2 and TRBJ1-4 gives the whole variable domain EAGVAQSPRYKIIEKRQSVAFWCNPISGHATLYWYQQILGQGPKLLIQFQNNGVVDDSQLPKDRFSAERLKGVDSTLKIQPAKLEDSAVYLCASSLRGRTNEKLFFGSGTQLSVL.

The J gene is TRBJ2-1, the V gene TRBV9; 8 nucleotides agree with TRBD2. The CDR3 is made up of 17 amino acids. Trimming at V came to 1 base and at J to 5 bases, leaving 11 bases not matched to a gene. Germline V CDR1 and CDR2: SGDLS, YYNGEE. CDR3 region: CASSVKHSAGVDNEQFF. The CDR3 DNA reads TGTGCCAGCAGCGTAAAGCATTCAGCGGGAGTTGACAATGAGCAGTTCTTC.

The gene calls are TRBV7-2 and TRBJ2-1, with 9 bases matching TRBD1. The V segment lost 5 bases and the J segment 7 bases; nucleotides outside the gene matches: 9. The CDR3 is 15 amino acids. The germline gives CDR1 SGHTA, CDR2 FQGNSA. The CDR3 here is CASSQWGQGGNEQFF. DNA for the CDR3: TGTGCCAGCAGCCAATGGGGACAGGGAGGAAATGAGCAGTTCTTC.

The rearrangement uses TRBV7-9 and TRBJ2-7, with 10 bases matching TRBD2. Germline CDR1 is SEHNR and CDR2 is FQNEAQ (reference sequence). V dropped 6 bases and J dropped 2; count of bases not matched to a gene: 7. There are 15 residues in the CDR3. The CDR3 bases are TGTGCCAGCAGTCCCACTAGCGGGGAGCCCTACGAGCAGTACTTC. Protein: CASSPTSGEPYEQYF.

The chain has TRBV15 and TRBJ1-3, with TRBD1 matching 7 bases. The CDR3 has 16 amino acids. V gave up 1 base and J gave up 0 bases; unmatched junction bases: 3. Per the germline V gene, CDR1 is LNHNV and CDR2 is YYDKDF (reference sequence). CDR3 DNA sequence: TGTGCCACCAGCAGAGCGGGACAGAGCTCTGGAAACACCATATATTTT. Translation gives CATSRAGQSSGNTIYF.

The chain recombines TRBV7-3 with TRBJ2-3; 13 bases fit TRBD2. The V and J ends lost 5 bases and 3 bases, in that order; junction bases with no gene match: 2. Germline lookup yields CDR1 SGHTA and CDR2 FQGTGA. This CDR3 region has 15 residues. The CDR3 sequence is CASSRGLAGTDTQYF. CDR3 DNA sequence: TGTGCCAGCAGCCGGGGACTAGCGGGGACAGATACGCAGTATTTT. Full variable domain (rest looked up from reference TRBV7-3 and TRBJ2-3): GAGVSQTPSNKVTEKGKYVELRCDPISGHTALYWYRQSLGQGPEFLIYFQGTGAADDSGLPNDRFFAVRPEGSVSTLKIQRTERGDSAVYLCASSRGLAGTDTQYFGPGTRLTVL.

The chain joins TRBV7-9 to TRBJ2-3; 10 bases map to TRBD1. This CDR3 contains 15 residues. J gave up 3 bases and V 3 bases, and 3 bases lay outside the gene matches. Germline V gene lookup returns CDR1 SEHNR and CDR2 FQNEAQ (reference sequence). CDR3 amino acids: CASSLGTGVTDTQYF. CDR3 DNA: TGTGCCAGCAGCTTGGGGACAGGGGTAACAGATACGCAGTATTTT.

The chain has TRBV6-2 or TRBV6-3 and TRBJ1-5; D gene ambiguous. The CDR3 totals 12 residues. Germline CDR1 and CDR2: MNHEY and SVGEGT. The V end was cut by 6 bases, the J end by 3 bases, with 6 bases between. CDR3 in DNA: TGTGCCAGCAGCACAACCAATCAGCCCCAGCATTTT. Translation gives CASSTTNQPQHF.

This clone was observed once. The CDR3 is CAPYRGGYGYTF. The CDR3 DNA sequence: TGTGCCCCCTACAGGGGGGGGTATGGCTACACCTTC. The V call is TRBV7-9, the J call TRBJ1-2; 8 nucleotides match TRBD1. CDR3 length: 12 amino acids. V gave up 11 bases and J gave up 5 bases; unmatched junction bases: 7. Germline lookup yields CDR1 SEHNR and CDR2 FQNEAQ (reference sequence).

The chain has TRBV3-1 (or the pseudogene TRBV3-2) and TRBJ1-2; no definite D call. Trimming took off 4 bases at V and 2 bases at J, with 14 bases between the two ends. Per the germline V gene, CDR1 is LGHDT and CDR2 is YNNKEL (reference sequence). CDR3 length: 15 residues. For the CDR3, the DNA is TGTGCCAGCAGCCCCATGCCTTGGGAGAACTATGGCTACACCTTC. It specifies CASSPMPWENYGYTF.

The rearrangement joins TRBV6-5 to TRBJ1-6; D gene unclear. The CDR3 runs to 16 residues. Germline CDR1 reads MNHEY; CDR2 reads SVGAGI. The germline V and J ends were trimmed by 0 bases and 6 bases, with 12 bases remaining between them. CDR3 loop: CASSYSSLLGNSPLHF. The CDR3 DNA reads TGTGCCAGCAGTTACTCCAGTCTCCTAGGTAATTCACCCCTCCACTTT.

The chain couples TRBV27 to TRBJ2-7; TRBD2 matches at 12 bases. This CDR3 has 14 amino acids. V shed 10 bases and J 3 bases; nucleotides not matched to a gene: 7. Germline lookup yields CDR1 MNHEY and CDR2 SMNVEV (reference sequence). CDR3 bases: TGTGCCACCCAGACTAGCGGGAGAGGCTACGAGCAGTACTTC. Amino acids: CATQTSGRGYEQYF.